Below are 17 T cell receptor beta chains sequenced from a single sample in a study of cytomegalovirus exposure and HLA in healthy donors. The PCR made use of 60 Vbeta and 13 Jbeta primers. Using immunoSEQ multiplex PCR, the repertoire was profiled, and TCRdb retains in-frame clones only, with some absent. The sample totals 100,000 to 150,000 clones; its top ten clones hold 2.2%. Sequencing input: PBMCs. Source of these receptors: a middle-aged man in good health and CMV-seronegative.

V is TRBV5-1 and J is TRBJ2-5; 11 bases agree with TRBD1. The end of the DNA fits TRBJ2-7 better, so the J call may be wrong. This CDR3 is 15 amino acids long. CDR1 and CDR2 (germline): SGHRS, YFSETQ. DNA of the CDR3: TGCGCCAGCAGTTGGGGACAGGGGGTGTCCTACGAGCAGTACTTC. This sequence encodes CASSWGQGVSYEQYF.

The chain carries TRBV5-1 and TRBJ1-3; no reliable D call. CDR1 and CDR2 (germline): SGHRS, YFSETQ. This CDR3 is 13 amino acids long. V lost 2 bases to trimming and J lost 2 bases, with 5 bases between them. DNA for the CDR3: TGCGCCAGCAGCTTCGGTCCTGGAAACACCATATATTTT. Its translation is CASSFGPGNTIYF.

The chain has TRBV10-3 and TRBJ2-7, with D possibly matching TRBD2 (5 bases). There are 12 residues in the CDR3. The germline CDR1 and CDR2 sequences are ENHRY and SYGVKD. Trimming took off 8 bases at V and 6 bases at J, with 14 bases between the two ends. CDR3 residues: CAIRTGIREQYF. The CDR3 DNA sequence: TGTGCCATCCGGACTGGCATTCGCGAGCAGTACTTC.

The rearrangement uses TRBV11-3 and TRBJ2-7, with 9 positions matching TRBD1. There are 15 residues in the CDR3. Germline CDR1 SGHNT, CDR2 YENEEA. J gave up 5 bases and V 4 bases, and 9 bases lay outside the gene matches. CDR3 nucleotides: TGTGCCAGCAGCTCCCGGACAGGGGATCGCGACGAGCAGTACTTC. It translates to CASSSRTGDRDEQYF.

The V gene is TRBV10-2, the J gene TRBJ2-3, with 10 bases aligning to TRBD2. The CDR3 sequence is 17 residues long. V was pared by 2 bases and J by 2 bases, with 7 bases of the junction left unmatched. Germline V lookup: CDR1 WSHSY, CDR2 SAAADI. The CDR3 DNA follows: TGCGCCAGCAGTGAGAAGTCTAGCGGGGGATACACAGATACGCAGTATTTT. Protein sequence: CASSEKSSGGYTDTQYF.

The rearrangement uses TRBV5-1 and TRBJ1-1; 7 bases map to TRBD1. This CDR3 spans 12 amino acids. Germline CDR1 SGHRS, CDR2 YFSETQ. Trimming at V came to 0 bases and at J to 10 bases, leaving 3 bases not matched to a gene. Here the CDR3 DNA reads TGCGCCAGCAGCTTGGTAGGGGGCGTAGCTTTCTTT. Translated: CASSLVGGVAFF.

The rearrangement uses TRBV30 and TRBJ2-7, with TRBD2 identical over 11 bases. CDR1 and CDR2 (germline): GTSNPN, SVGIG (reference sequence). With 3 bases clipped from V and 5 bases from J, the junction kept 6 bases outside the gene matches. This CDR3 has 14 residues. In DNA, the CDR3 is TGTGCCTGGAGACTACTAGCGGGAGTAGACGAGCAGTACTTC. Protein: CAWRLLAGVDEQYF.

The chain employs TRBV10-3 and TRBJ2-3; D is undetermined. The germline V gene has CDR1 ENHRY and CDR2 SYGVKD. The V end lost 0 bases, the J end lost 3 bases, and 16 bases lay between the germline ends. The CDR3 runs to 17 residues. The CDR3 DNA reads TGTGCCATCAGTGAGTCCCAAACGGGTTCCATAACAGATACGCAGTATTTT. This sequence encodes CAISESQTGSITDTQYF.

In DNA form, the CDR3 reads TGTGCCAGCAGTATCAGACAGGGTGTATATACGCAGTATTTT. It codes for CASSIRQGVYTQYF. The chain recombines TRBV27 with TRBJ2-3, with TRBD1 identical over 7 bases. The CDR3 covers 14 residues. Trimming at V came to 5 bases and at J to 7 bases, leaving 9 bases not matched to a gene. CDR1 and CDR2 (germline): MNHEY, SMNVEV (reference sequence).

The CDR3 DNA is TGTGCCTGGAGTGAACAGGGATTCGGGCCCCAGCATTTT. Amino acid sequence: CAWSEQGFGPQHF. The V call is TRBV30, the J call TRBJ1-5; the D gene is possibly TRBD1 (6 bases). Germline CDR1 reads GTSNPN; CDR2 reads SVGIG (reference sequence). V gave up 1 base and J gave up 9 bases, with 13 bases separating them. CDR3 length: 13 amino acids.

The V gene is TRBV27, the J gene TRBJ2-2, with 8 bases lining up with TRBD2. The CDR3 contains 17 residues. The V gene end was trimmed by 7 bases and the J gene end by 4 bases; junction bases not matched to a gene: 14. Germline loops: CDR1 MNHEY, CDR2 SMNVEV (reference sequence). Here the CDR3 DNA reads TGTGCCAGCATCCGACGCGCTACTAGCGGAGCCACCGGGGAGCTGTTTTTT. Its protein is CASIRRATSGATGELFF.

The chain combines TRBV7-9 with TRBJ1-1; D unresolved. CDR3 size: 15 residues. V lost 1 base to trimming and J lost 1 base, with 10 bases between them. Germline V lookup: CDR1 SEHNR, CDR2 FQNEAQ (reference sequence). The CDR3, as DNA: TGTGCCAGCAGCTTAGAGAGGTTAGGGAACACTGAAGCTTTCTTT. It translates to CASSLERLGNTEAFF.

The chain is built from TRBV6-7 and TRBJ1-2; TRBD1 aligns across 7 bases. TRBV6-7 is sorted into the ORF group, with uncertain function. The V and J ends lost 11 bases and 9 bases, in that order; junction bases with no gene match: 30. The CDR3 length is 18 residues. As DNA, the CDR3 is TGTGCCGGACGGAGAGTACGGAGGACAGGCTCGGGATTTTGGAGCTACACCTTC. This gives the protein CAGRRVRRTGSGFWSYTF.

This chain uses TRBV28 with TRBJ2-7, with 9 bases that match TRBD1. The CDR3 is made up of 15 amino acids. CDR1 and CDR2 (germline): MDHEN, SYDVKM. Trimming at V came to 7 bases and at J to 2 bases, leaving 9 bases not matched to a gene. The CDR3 sequence is CASTLGTGRTYEQYF. As DNA, the CDR3 is TGTGCCAGCACCCTCGGGACAGGGAGGACCTACGAGCAGTACTTC.

The V call is TRBV5-1, the J call TRBJ1-2, with 9 bases aligning to TRBD1. Germline V gene lookup returns CDR1 SGHRS and CDR2 YFSETQ. Trimming took 0 bases from V and 8 from J; bases not matched to a gene: 8. The CDR3 consists of 15 residues. CDR3 protein: CASSLVGDRDRGYTF. The CDR3 region has the DNA TGCGCCAGCAGCTTGGTCGGGGACAGGGATCGCGGCTACACCTTC.

The gene calls are TRBV6-5 and TRBJ2-4; 8 nucleotides match TRBD1. V was pared by 8 bases and J by 6 bases, with 6 bases of the junction left unmatched. The CDR3 loop spans 13 amino acids. Germline V gives CDR1 MNHEY, CDR2 SVGAGI. The CDR3 sequence is CASAGGKGNIQYF. In DNA, the CDR3 is TGTGCCAGCGCAGGGGGCAAGGGAAACATTCAGTACTTC.

V is TRBV10-3 and J is TRBJ2-2; 9 bases match TRBD2. CDR1 ENHRY and CDR2 SYGVKD come from the germline V gene. V trimming: 9 bases; J trimming: 1 base; junction bases outside the gene matches: 3. The CDR3 length is 14 residues. CDR3 nucleotide sequence: TGTGCCATTAGAGCGGGGGGGAACACCGGGGAGCTGTTTTTT. Its translation: CAIRAGGNTGELFF.